This TCR beta chain was identified in a study of blood T cells in healthy people across ages. With a J-beta primer mix and a sample-barcoded 5' primer, a second PCR ran about 6 to 11 cycles. TCRdb analysed the 5' RACE reads with MiXCR anew, one entry per CDR3 protein. The table lists approximately 800,000 distinct CDR3 sequences, around half of them singletons. Trimming removed 1 base at V and 4 bases at J, with 11 bases between. CDR3 size: 15 residues. Germline V gene sequence: CDR1 LGHNA, CDR2 YNFKEQ. This receptor was identified in a man at least 80 years old in good health. The chain combines TRBV4-2 with TRBJ2-1, with a weak D call TRBD2 (5 bases). Sequencing was carried out using blood. The CDR3 DNA reads as TGTGCCAGCAGCCAAGGTGGTGGCGGGTACAATGAGCAGTTCTTC. This sequence encodes CASSQGGGGYNEQFF.